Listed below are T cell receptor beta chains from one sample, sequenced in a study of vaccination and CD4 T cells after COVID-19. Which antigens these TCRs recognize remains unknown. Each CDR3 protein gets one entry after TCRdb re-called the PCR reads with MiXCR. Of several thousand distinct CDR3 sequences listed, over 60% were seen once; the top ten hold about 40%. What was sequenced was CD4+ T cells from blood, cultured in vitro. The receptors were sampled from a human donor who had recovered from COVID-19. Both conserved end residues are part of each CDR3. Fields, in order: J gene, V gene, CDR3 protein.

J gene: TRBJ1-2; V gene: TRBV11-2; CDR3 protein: CASSRRDNYGYTF
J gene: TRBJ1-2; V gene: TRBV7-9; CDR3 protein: CASSLKWGQGYGYTF
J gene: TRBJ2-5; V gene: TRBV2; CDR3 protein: CASSVKRGHQETQYF
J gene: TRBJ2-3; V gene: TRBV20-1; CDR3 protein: CSATSGSDTQYF
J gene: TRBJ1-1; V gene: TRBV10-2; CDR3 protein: CASRSISKGRDEAFF
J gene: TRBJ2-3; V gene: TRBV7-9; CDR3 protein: CATAFSSSPTDTQYF
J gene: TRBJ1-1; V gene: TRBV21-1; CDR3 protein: CASSSPTGGAITEAFF
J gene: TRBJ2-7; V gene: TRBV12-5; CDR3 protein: CASVFGDAYEQYF
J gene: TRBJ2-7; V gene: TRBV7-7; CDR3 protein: CASSAGGPEGQYF
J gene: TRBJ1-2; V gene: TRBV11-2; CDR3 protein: CASSLELIGAGYTF
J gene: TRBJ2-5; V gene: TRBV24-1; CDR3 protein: CATSDASSGKETQYF
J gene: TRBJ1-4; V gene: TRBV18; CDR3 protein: CASSPSKGVANEKLFF
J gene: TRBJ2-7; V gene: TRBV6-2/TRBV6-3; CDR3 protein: CASTYVAGGSYEQYF
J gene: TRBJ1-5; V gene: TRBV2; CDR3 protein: CASRGQGGQPQHF
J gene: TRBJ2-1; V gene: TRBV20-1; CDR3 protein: CSARDQRTPGRLFF
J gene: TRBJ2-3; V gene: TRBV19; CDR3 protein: CASSPGGRTDTQYF
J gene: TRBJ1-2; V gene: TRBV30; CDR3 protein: CAWSVGQYGYTF
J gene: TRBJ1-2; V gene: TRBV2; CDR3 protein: CASSEDHEYGYTF
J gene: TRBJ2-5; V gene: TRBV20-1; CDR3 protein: CSARLLQETQYF
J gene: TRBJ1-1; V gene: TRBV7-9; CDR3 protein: CASSRFGQGNTEAFF
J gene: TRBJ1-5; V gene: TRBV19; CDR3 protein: CASSIPRGVDQPQHF
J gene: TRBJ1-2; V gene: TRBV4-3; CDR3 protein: CASSFDRGQLGYTF
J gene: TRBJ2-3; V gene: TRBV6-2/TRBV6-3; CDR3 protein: CASSYEKTTTDTQYF
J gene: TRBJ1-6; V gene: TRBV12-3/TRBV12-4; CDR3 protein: CASSFKDRGSPLHF
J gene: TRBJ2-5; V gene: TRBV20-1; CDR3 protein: CSASLAGRQETQYF
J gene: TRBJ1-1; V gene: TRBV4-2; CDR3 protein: CASSQEGDRGPRAFF
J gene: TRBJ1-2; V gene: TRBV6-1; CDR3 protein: CASSEEGTNYGYTF
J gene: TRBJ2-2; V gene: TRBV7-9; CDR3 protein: CASSLVPRGTGELFF
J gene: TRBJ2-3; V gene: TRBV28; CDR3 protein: CASSFGAGAGTQYF
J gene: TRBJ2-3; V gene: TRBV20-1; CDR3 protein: CSARVQRGSTDTQYF
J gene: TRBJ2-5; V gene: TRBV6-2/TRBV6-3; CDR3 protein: CASSYTGSQETQYF
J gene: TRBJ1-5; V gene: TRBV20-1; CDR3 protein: CSARKGERNQPQHF
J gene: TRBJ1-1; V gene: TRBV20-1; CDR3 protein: CSAPLGGLGTEAFF
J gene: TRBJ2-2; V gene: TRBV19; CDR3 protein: CASIPRGASGELFF
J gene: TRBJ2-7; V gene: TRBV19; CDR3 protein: CASSTASGMYEQYF
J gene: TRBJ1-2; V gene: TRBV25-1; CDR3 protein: CASSESRLGGYTF
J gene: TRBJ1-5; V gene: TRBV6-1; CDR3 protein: CASSQLNRANQPQHF
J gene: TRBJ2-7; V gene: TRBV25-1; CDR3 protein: CASKSETSYEQYF
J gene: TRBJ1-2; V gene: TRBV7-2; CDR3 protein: CASSSPKAGWYTF
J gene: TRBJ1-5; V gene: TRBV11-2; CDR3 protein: CASSLGLGSNQPQHF
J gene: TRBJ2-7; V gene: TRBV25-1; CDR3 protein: CASRGEADYEQYF
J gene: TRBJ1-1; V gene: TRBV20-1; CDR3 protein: CSAEDRGRRTEAFF
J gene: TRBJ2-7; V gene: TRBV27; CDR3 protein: CASRHRAGYEQYF
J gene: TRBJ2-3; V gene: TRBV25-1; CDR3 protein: CASSERGAGDTQYF
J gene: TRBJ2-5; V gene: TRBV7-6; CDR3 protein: CASSSPRAGEETQYF
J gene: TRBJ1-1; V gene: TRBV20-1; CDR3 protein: CSARGDTNTEAFF
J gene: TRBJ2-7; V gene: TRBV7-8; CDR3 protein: CASSVGRDYEQYF
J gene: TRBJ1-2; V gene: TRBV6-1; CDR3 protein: CASTKGTGGVGYTF
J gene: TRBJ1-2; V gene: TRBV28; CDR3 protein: CASNPGYGGYTF
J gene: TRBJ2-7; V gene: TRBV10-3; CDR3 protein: CAIKGGSSYEQYF
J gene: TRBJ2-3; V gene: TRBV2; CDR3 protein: CASSEASGETDTQYF
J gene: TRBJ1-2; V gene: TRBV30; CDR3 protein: CARDRGREGYTF
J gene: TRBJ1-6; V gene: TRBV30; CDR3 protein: CAWAAGETPLHF
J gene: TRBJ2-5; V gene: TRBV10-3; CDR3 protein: CAIGGGAQETQYF
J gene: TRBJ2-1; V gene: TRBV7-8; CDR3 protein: CASSLTGSSYNEQFF
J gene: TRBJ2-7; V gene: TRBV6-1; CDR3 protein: CASSPRPVGYEQYF
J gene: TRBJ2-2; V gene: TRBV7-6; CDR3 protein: CASSLAVTGELFF
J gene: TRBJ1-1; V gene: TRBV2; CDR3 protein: CASSEALGAPEAFF
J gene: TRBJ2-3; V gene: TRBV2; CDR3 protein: CATAREFADTQYF
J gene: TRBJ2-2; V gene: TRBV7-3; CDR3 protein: CASSESSGEVGELFF